This T cell receptor (beta chain) came from a study of cytomegalovirus exposure and HLA in healthy donors. General study results and limits: Listed as cytomegalovirus-associated were 150 to 200 TCR beta chains.

As for this clone: Its antigen is not known.

The PCR was carried out with 60 Vbeta primers and 13 Jbeta primers. The assay was immunoSEQ multiplex PCR, and TCRdb's table has in-frame clones only and misses some. The table gives about 130,000 clones; the top ten clones make up 2.2% of it. This CDR3 has 13 amino acids. CDR1 and CDR2 (germline): GTSNPN, SVGIG (reference sequence). The V and J ends lost 5 bases and 0 bases, in that order; junction bases with no gene match: 2. Sequencing was performed on PBMCs. J is TRBJ1-1 and V is TRBV30; 8 bases align to TRBD1. The origin of this receptor is a man between 35 and 55 years old in good health and CMV-seronegative. Here the CDR3 DNA reads TGTGCCTGGGGCAGGGGGCTGAACACTGAAGCTTTCTTT. It codes for CAWGRGLNTEAFF.